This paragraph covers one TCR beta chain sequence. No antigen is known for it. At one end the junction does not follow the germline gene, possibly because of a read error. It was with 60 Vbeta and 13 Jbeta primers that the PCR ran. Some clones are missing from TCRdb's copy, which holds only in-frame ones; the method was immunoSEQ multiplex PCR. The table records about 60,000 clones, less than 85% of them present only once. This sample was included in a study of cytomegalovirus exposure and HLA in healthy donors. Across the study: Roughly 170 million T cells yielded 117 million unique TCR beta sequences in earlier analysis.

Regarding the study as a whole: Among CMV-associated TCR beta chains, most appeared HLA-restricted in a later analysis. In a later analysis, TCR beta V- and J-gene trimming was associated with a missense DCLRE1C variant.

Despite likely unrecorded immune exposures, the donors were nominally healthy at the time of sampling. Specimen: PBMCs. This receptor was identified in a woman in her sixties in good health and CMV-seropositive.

The CDR3 DNA is TGTTCCAGCAGCCCGGGGACTAGCGCCAGCACAGATACGCAGTATTTT. Translating gives CSSSPGTSASTDTQYF. The V gene is TRBV7-9, the J gene TRBJ2-3, with TRBD2 matching 10 bases. The CDR3 sequence is 16 residues long. Germline V CDR1 and CDR2: SEHNR, FQNEAQ (reference sequence).